The 22 T cell receptor beta chains presented below share a single source sample, sequenced in a study of CD8 T cells in Susac syndrome. Random hexamers were used to reverse transcribe the RNA input (about 0.5 to 1 ug). MiXCR was run by TCRdb on the immunoSEQ multiplex PCR reads, yielding one entry per CDR3 protein. Of over 100,000 distinct CDR3 sequences listed, about 96% were seen once; the top ten hold around 0.1%. The specimen was CD4+ T cells from PBMCs. These receptor sequences come from a human donor in good health.

This chain uses TRBV3-1 with TRBJ2-2; no definite D call. The CDR3 contains 14 residues. CDR1 is LGHDT, CDR2 YNNKEL, per germline (reference sequence). V lost 3 bases and J lost 5, with 10 bases in between. The CDR3 DNA sequence: TGTGCCAGCAGCCATTTAGGTGGAACCGGGGAGCTGTTTTTT. This gives the protein CASSHLGGTGELFF.

This clonotype has a handful of counts. The chain uses TRBV6-5 and TRBJ2-2, with D tentatively TRBD1 (5 bases). Germline values: CDR1 MNHEY, CDR2 SVGAGI. The V gene lost 8 bases and the J gene lost 1 base, with 14 bases spanning the gap. This CDR3 has 15 amino acids. CDR3 sequence reads: CASSTGQGNTGELFF. Written as DNA, the CDR3 is TGTGCCAGCTCTACCGGGCAGGGGAACACCGGGGAGCTGTTTTTT.

CDR3 residues: CASSPSGSVYNEQFF. As DNA, the CDR3 is TGTGCCAGCAGCCCCAGCGGGAGCGTTTACAATGAGCAGTTCTTC. This rearrangement joins TRBV7-9 to TRBJ2-1; 8 nucleotides match TRBD2. The ends lost 5 bases at V and 4 bases at J; junction bases unmatched: 7. CDR1 and CDR2 (germline): SEHNR, FQNEAQ (reference sequence). The CDR3 totals 15 residues.

The chain joins TRBV24-1 to TRBJ2-3; D is undetermined. Per the germline V gene, CDR1 is KGHDR and CDR2 is SFDVKD. The CDR3 has 14 residues. The V end was cut by 0 bases, the J end by 6 bases, with 9 bases between. CDR3 DNA: TGTGCCACCAGTGATTTGAGGATAGGGGATACGCAGTATTTT. Protein: CATSDLRIGDTQYF.

The chain is built from TRBV24-1 and TRBJ2-1; maybe TRBD2 (6 bases). Trimming left V 3 bases short and J 5 bases short, with 13 bases between. The CDR3 has 15 residues. CDR1 and CDR2 (germline): KGHDR, SFDVKD. DNA of the CDR3: TGTGCCACCAGTGATGGAGGGACTGGGAACAATGAGCAGTTCTTC. Its protein product is CATSDGGTGNNEQFF.

The chain joins TRBV19 to TRBJ2-2; a possible D gene is TRBD1 (6 bases). This CDR3 has 14 residues. Deletions cut 8 bases from V and 5 bases from J, with 15 bases between. The V gene's germline CDR1 is LNHDA and CDR2 SQIVND (reference sequence). CDR3 protein: CASLLTGSTGELFF. The CDR3 bases are TGTGCCAGTCTTCTGACAGGATCAACCGGGGAGCTGTTTTTT.

The chain combines TRBV12-3 or TRBV12-4 with TRBJ1-1; 12 bases are shared with TRBD1. The CDR3 is 15 residues long. The J segment lost 11 bases and the V segment lost 2 bases, leaving 9 bases of the junction unmatched. CDR3 DNA: TGTGCCAGCAGTTTATTTATGGGACAGGGGGCGAACGCTTTCTTT. Protein sequence: CASSLFMGQGANAFF.

The CDR3 DNA is TGTGCCAGCAGACAGGGAACGGGCGGTCAGCCCCAGCATTTT. Its translation: CASRQGTGGQPQHF. This chain connects TRBV6-2 or TRBV6-3 to TRBJ1-5, with a tentative D call TRBD1 (6 bases). V was clipped by 6 bases and J by 6 bases, with 15 bases between them. Looked up from germline, CDR1 is MNHEY and CDR2 is SVGEGT. This CDR3 is built from 14 residues.

V and J are TRBV12-3 or TRBV12-4 and TRBJ2-5; 10 bases are shared with TRBD2. The junction had 4 bases not matched to a gene; V was cut back by 5 bases and J by 4 bases. The CDR3 contains 14 residues. The DNA of the CDR3 is TGTGCCAGCAGTGCCCGGACTAGCGGAGAGACCCAGTACTTC. Translated: CASSARTSGETQYF.

This chain links TRBV4-1 with TRBJ2-7; 8 bases are shared with TRBD1. The CDR3 is 17 amino acids. Germline V gives CDR1 MGHRA, CDR2 YSYEKL. Trimming took 3 bases from V and 6 from J; bases not matched to a gene: 16. The CDR3 nucleotides read TGCGCCAGCAGCCATCTCTTCAGAGGGACAGGAAAATCCGAGCAGTACTTC. As protein: CASSHLFRGTGKSEQYF.

The chain recombines TRBV20-1 with TRBJ1-5; no reliable D call. Germline CDR1 and CDR2: DFQATT and SNEGSKA (reference sequence). CDR3 length equals 15 residues. The ends were cut back, 3 bases at V and 0 bases at J, with 12 bases in the middle. The CDR3 coding sequence is TGCAGTGCTAGTTTCGGTAGTAATAGCAATCAGCCCCAGCATTTT. Translation gives CSASFGSNSNQPQHF.

This clonotype has just a few counts. The V gene is TRBV18, the J gene TRBJ2-5; D is possibly TRBD1 (6 bases). Germline values: CDR1 KGHSH, CDR2 LQKENI. Trimming stripped 2 bases from V and 2 bases from J, with 9 bases between. This CDR3 is 14 amino acids long. CDR3 protein: CASSPSQGQETQYF. The CDR3 nucleotides are TGTGCCAGCTCACCATCGCAGGGGCAAGAGACCCAGTACTTC.

The V call is TRBV11-2, the J call TRBJ1-1, with D possibly being TRBD1 (5 bases). From germline, CDR1 is SGHAT and CDR2 FQNNGV. The CDR3 spans 15 residues. Trimming cost V 1 base and J 0 bases, with 9 bases left between them. CDR3 DNA sequence: TGTGCCAGCAGCTTAGCGGGGCCGATGAACACTGAAGCTTTCTTT. It encodes CASSLAGPMNTEAFF.

The chain is built from TRBV20-1 and TRBJ1-5; 8 bases align to TRBD1. Trimming removed 6 bases from V and 4 bases from J; junction bases left unmatched: 11. CDR3 length equals 15 residues. Germline V gene lookup returns CDR1 DFQATT and CDR2 SNEGSKA (reference sequence). CDR3 sequence (DNA): TGCAGTGCCCCCGGACAGGGCATCGGAAATCAGCCCCAGCATTTT. The encoded protein is CSAPGQGIGNQPQHF.

This chain links TRBV5-1 with TRBJ2-7; D possibly corresponds to TRBD2 (5 bases). Germline assignment: CDR1 SGHRS and CDR2 YFSETQ. The CDR3 has 14 amino acids. The germline V and J ends were trimmed by 0 bases and 4 bases, with 11 bases remaining between them. The chain's CDR3 is CASSLALGGYEQYF. The CDR3 DNA is TGCGCCAGCAGCTTGGCGCTCGGAGGATACGAGCAGTACTTC.

This chain connects TRBV30 to TRBJ2-4; tentative D call: TRBD1 (6 bases). Trimming took off 2 bases at V and 3 bases at J, with 14 bases between the two ends. The CDR3 sequence is 15 residues long. From germline, CDR1 is GTSNPN and CDR2 SVGIG (reference sequence). The CDR3 protein is CAWSPQGSGKNIQYF. In DNA form, the CDR3 reads TGTGCCTGGAGTCCACAGGGTAGTGGCAAAAACATTCAGTACTTC.

V gene TRBV3-1 combines with J gene TRBJ2-3, with TRBD1 as a possible D gene (6 bases). The CDR3 runs to 16 residues. CDR1 is LGHDT and CDR2 is YNNKEL in the germline V gene (reference sequence). With 1 base removed from V and 6 bases from J, the gap between germline ends came to 17 bases. In DNA, the CDR3 is TGTGCCAGCAGCCAAGCGTTACAGGGAATTTCGGATACGCAGTATTTT. This sequence encodes CASSQALQGISDTQYF.

This chain joins TRBV4-1 and TRBJ2-7; 8 bases fit TRBD1. This CDR3 has 16 amino acids. The V and J ends lost 3 bases and 3 bases, in that order; junction bases with no gene match: 10. The germline CDR1 and CDR2 sequences are MGHRA and YSYEKL. CDR3 sequence (DNA): TGCGCCAGCAGCCAGGAGGCAGGGGGCAGTAACTACGAGCAGTACTTC. It encodes CASSQEAGGSNYEQYF.

The chain has TRBV20-1 and TRBJ2-1; D might be TRBD1 or TRBD2, each matching 5 bases. Germline lookup yields CDR1 DFQATT and CDR2 SNEGSKA (reference sequence). The CDR3 has 15 residues. Trimming stripped 5 bases from V and 5 bases from J, with 19 bases between. The CDR3 loop is CSAGGRAQGHNEQFF. CDR3 sequence (DNA): TGCAGTGCTGGGGGTAGGGCTCAAGGGCACAATGAGCAGTTCTTC.

CDR3 DNA: TGTGCCAGCAGTCCGAGGACAGCCTACGAGCAGTACTTC. It codes for CASSPRTAYEQYF. This chain joins TRBV27 and TRBJ2-7, with a tentative D call TRBD1 (6 bases). The V gene lost 5 bases and the J gene lost 2 bases, with 10 bases spanning the gap. This CDR3 has 13 amino acids. The germline CDR1 and CDR2 sequences are MNHEY and SMNVEV (reference sequence).

The chain carries TRBV7-3 and TRBJ2-1; no reliable D call. V was pared by 5 bases and J by 0 bases, with 14 bases between. The CDR3 is 16 amino acids. Germline CDR1 SGHTA, CDR2 FQGTGA. The CDR3 DNA follows: TGTGCCAGCAGCCCTACGAGATCGCGCTCCTACAATGAGCAGTTCTTC. Its translation is CASSPTRSRSYNEQFF. Full variable domain (remainder filled in from reference TRBV7-3 and TRBJ2-1): GAGVSQTPSNKVTEKGKYVELRCDPISGHTALYWYRQSLGQGPEFLIYFQGTGAADDSGLPNDRFFAVRPEGSVSTLKIQRTERGDSAVYLCASSPTRSRSYNEQFFGPGTRLTVL.

The chain has TRBV5-1 and TRBJ2-2; TRBD1 aligns across 7 bases. Germline values: CDR1 SGHRS, CDR2 YFSETQ. This CDR3 comprises 15 residues. V lost 5 bases and J lost 1; bases outside the gene matches: 5. CDR3 region: CASRGDSLNTGELFF. The CDR3 nucleotides are TGCGCCAGCAGGGGGGACAGTTTGAACACCGGGGAGCTGTTTTTT.